This is a list of T cell receptor beta chains from one sample in a study of T cell repertoires in ileal Crohn's disease. The data were produced by immunoSEQ multiplex PCR, yet TCRdb's version contains in-frame clones alone and is incomplete. The profile shows approximately 29,000 clones, roughly 81% of them singletons. The specimen sequenced was ileal tissue. These receptors were collected from an adult with Crohn's disease. Each CDR3 is given with its conserved first and last residue. D genes are given only for firm matches.

D,V,J,CDR3
TRBD1,TRBV7-2,TRBJ1-5,CASSLTGGNQPQHF
-,TRBV9,TRBJ1-2,CASSIGGVLSGGYTF
TRBD1,TRBV9,TRBJ1-2,CASSVGPQIDRGETFSF
TRBD1,TRBV29-1,TRBJ1-1,CSVAGTGGNQNTEAFF
-,TRBV19,TRBJ1-2,CASSMEVSSYGYTF
-,TRBV7-6,TRBJ2-2,CASSKDRNTGELFF
-,TRBV5-6,TRBJ1-2,CASSFRVRDIGGYTF
-,TRBV10-3,TRBJ2-7,CAISDGRGGAYEQYF
TRBD2,TRBV7-3,TRBJ2-3,CASSSDSGGADTQYF
-,TRBV2,TRBJ1-1,CASSLKTGTEAFF
TRBD1,TRBV27,TRBJ2-7,CASSWRMDRGIGKQYF
TRBD2,TRBV9,TRBJ2-7,CASSALAGETYEQYF
-,TRBV5-1,TRBJ1-1,CASSSRGIGTGTEAFF
-,TRBV10-3,TRBJ2-7,CAISESYEHHF
-,TRBV19,TRBJ1-1,CASSIAGRVNTEAFF
-,TRBV2,TRBJ1-1,CASSEARVYTEAFF
TRBD1,TRBV4-3,TRBJ2-1,CASSQDDRAGEQFF
-,TRBV29-1,TRBJ2-7,CSGSTGALDEQYF
-,TRBV11-2,TRBJ2-1,CASSLDLPVVEQFF
TRBD2,TRBV7-2,TRBJ2-7,CASSQGGYGAYEQYF
-,TRBV11-2,TRBJ1-2,CASSPERGTYGYTF
TRBD2,TRBV4-1,TRBJ2-7,CASSHKRGLAVYEQYF
-,TRBV7-2,TRBJ2-7,CASTLDRGHYEQYF
-,TRBV4-3,TRBJ1-1,CASSQDTREARNTEAFF
TRBD2,TRBV7-9,TRBJ2-7,CASSPSGGVSYEQYF
TRBD1,TRBV29-1,TRBJ2-3,CSARTGGLDTQYF
TRBD1,TRBV10-3,TRBJ1-4,CAISVNRGSEKLFF
-,TRBV6-1,TRBJ1-1,CASRYGMNTEAFF
-,TRBV27,TRBJ1-6,CASSFLNSPLHF
TRBD1,TRBV6-6,TRBJ1-2,CASPSGPGGPPGGYTF
-,TRBV6-1,TRBJ1-1,CASSEVGARGAFF
TRBD2,TRBV19,TRBJ2-7,CASSISGGPYEQYF
TRBD1,TRBV4-3,TRBJ2-1,CASSQAGTAYNEQFF
-,TRBV19,TRBJ2-3,CASNLQSGTDTQYF
-,TRBV5-5,TRBJ2-7,CASSLDLANYEQYF
-,TRBV11-2,TRBJ1-1,CASSLTPGTNTEAFF
TRBD1,TRBV5-4,TRBJ1-4,CASSSQTAGGTNEKLFF
TRBD1,TRBV7-3,TRBJ2-2,CASSSRDSQNTGELFF
TRBD1,TRBV7-8,TRBJ2-7,CASSYRTGTGGYEQYF
-,TRBV10-3,TRBJ2-3,CAISPGEGINTDTQYF
-,TRBV5-6,TRBJ1-1,CASSLSVNTEAFF
-,TRBV29-1,TRBJ1-3,CSVEDPRAGNTIYF
-,TRBV19,TRBJ2-3,CASTAPGTTPTDTQYF
-,TRBV10-3,TRBJ2-1,CAISVDRNNEQFF
TRBD2,TRBV19,TRBJ2-5,CASSIREGGETQYF
-,TRBV9,TRBJ1-1,CASSERGWDTEAFF
TRBD1,TRBV2,TRBJ2-5,CASSTGAAEETQYF
TRBD1,TRBV10-2,TRBJ1-5,CASNPGTGGSNQPQHF
-,TRBV11-1,TRBJ2-3,CASSLGRGLVTDTQYF
TRBD1,TRBV7-9,TRBJ1-2,CASSWGQGVRYGYTF
-,TRBV27,TRBJ2-7,CASSLIGPGDSPYEQYF
-,TRBV9,TRBJ1-2,CASSAGLRKADGYTF